A few counts support the clone carrying this T cell receptor delta chain. Its antigen remains unidentified. The protein TCRdb lists belongs to a much larger clone and differs from this DNA's translation at residue 6, which points to a read error; the protein shown is made from the DNA. Vgamma9/Vdelta2+ and Vdelta2-negative gammadelta T cells were flow-sorted from PBMC for bulk sequencing. The data stem from a study of γδ T cells in repeated Plasmodium falciparum infection. Across the whole study: The natural-infection arm compared Malian children under seasonal malaria with matched Australian children. Study-wide points: Malian children's Vdelta2-negative repertoires appeared more expanded and less diverse than Australians'.

Germline V CDR1 and CDR2: GEAIGNYY, EKD. This CDR3 comprises 17 residues. Trimming took 1 base from V and 1 from J; bases not matched to a gene: 6. TRG and TRD sequences were obtained from every sorted gammadelta sample. TCRdb re-called clones from the multiplex PCR reads using CATT. Of 93,000 or so delta-chain clones in the sample, less than 1% are singletons; the top ten hold 9.6%. The sequence derives from a pool of human donors (malaria-infected and uninfected, not separated). The sample taken for sequencing was gamma-delta T cells from blood. The chain is built from TRDV2 and TRDJ1; 12 bases agree with TRDD3. TCRdb records no J gene; here it was assigned by comparing the DNA to germline. CDR3 nucleotide sequence: TGTGCCTGTGACACAAGTCTGGGGGATACGACCACCGATAAACTCATCTTT. This translates into CACDTSLGDTTTDKLIF.